This T cell receptor (beta chain) was found in a study of pediatric ulcerative colitis. Clones were read by immunoSEQ multiplex PCR, and TCRdb kept only the in-frame ones, dropping some. Among 36,000 or so clones, about three quarters were seen once, and the ten largest hold around 0.7%. CDR1 is SGHRS and CDR2 is YFSETQ in the germline V gene. The V end was cut by 4 bases, the J end by 8 bases, with 24 bases between. The CDR3 is made up of 17 amino acids. During colonoscopy, one to two rectal pinch biopsies were collected. The TCR sequence derives from a boy aged 5-17 years with moderate ulcerative colitis. This chain connects TRBV5-1 to TRBJ1-4, with D perhaps matching TRBD1 (6 bases). Sequences were obtained from gut tissue. CDR3 nucleotides: TGCGCCAGCAGCCCCGGCCCAGGGGAGGGGAGTACGGAAAAACTGTTTTTT. It codes for CASSPGPGEGSTEKLFF.